Given below is one T cell receptor beta chain in context. Produced via immunoSEQ multiplex PCR; TCRdb's table is partial and in-frame only. Here the sample spans a few hundred thousand clones, 80% to 90% being singletons. Germline values: CDR1 SNHLY, CDR2 FYNNEI. V trimming: 7 bases; J trimming: 2 bases; junction bases outside the gene matches: 7. The CDR3 runs to 16 residues. The data were obtained in a study of blood T cell repertoires in COVID-19. The sample was PBMCs or T cells enriched from blood (not recorded which). The clonotype was recovered from a man younger than 40 who had recovered from COVID-19. The rearrangement links TRBV2 to TRBJ1-6; TRBD1 matches 8 bases. The CDR3 protein is CASKSTGETYNSPLHF. Here the CDR3 DNA reads TGTGCCAGCAAATCGACAGGGGAAACCTATAATTCACCCCTCCACTTT.